This TCR beta chain appears in the sequencing data of a study of cytomegalovirus exposure and HLA in healthy donors. It was the approximately 110-subject validation cohort, separate from the roughly 700-subject first cohort, to which the donors belonged. Note on this clone: The antigen is not known.

The CDR3 spans 15 residues. The V gene lost 6 bases and the J gene lost 0 bases, with 9 bases spanning the gap. Germline CDR1 and CDR2: SGHTA and FQGNSA. This table comes from immunoSEQ multiplex PCR, and its TCRdb copy is limited to in-frame clones, with some not included. The data show under 200,000 clones, with roughly nine tenths seen just once and 5.7% held by the top ten. Whole-study results and caveats: Researchers catalogued about 160 TCR beta chains as cytomegalovirus-associated. Later, an analysis found that TCR clusters from the first cohort tended to co-occur in the roughly 120 validation repertoires.

J is TRBJ1-6 and V is TRBV7-2; D is undetermined. This clonotype originated in a woman in her 30s in good health and CMV-seronegative. The specimen sequenced was PBMCs. The CDR3 spells CASSLSFSYNSPLHF. For the CDR3, the DNA is TGTGCCAGCAGTCTGTCTTTCTCCTATAATTCACCCCTCCACTTT.